This T cell receptor (beta chain) appears in the sequencing data of a study of blood T cell repertoires in COVID-19. Across the whole study: Acute and convalescent COVID-19 samples came from the United States, Italy and Spain.

Everyone who took part was about 18 to 89 years old, and they came from 20 to 25 US areas. Categorization into cohorts depended on clinical history that participants reported. This CDR3 comprises 17 residues. Trimming shortened V by 1 base and J by 6 bases, and 19 bases separated the two germline ends. Germline V CDR1 and CDR2: SEHNR, FQNEAQ (reference sequence). Produced via immunoSEQ multiplex PCR; TCRdb's table is partial and in-frame only. The data hold about 160,000 clones, with about 85% observed a single time. The origin of this receptor is a woman in her forties or fifties who had recovered from COVID-19. The chain combines TRBV7-9 with TRBJ2-1, with a weak D call TRBD2 (7 bases). Sequenced sample: PBMCs or T cells enriched from blood (not recorded which). The CDR3 region is CASSLGVGGGFANEQFF. The CDR3 DNA follows: TGTGCCAGCAGCTTAGGGGTGGGAGGGGGGTTTGCCAATGAGCAGTTCTTC.